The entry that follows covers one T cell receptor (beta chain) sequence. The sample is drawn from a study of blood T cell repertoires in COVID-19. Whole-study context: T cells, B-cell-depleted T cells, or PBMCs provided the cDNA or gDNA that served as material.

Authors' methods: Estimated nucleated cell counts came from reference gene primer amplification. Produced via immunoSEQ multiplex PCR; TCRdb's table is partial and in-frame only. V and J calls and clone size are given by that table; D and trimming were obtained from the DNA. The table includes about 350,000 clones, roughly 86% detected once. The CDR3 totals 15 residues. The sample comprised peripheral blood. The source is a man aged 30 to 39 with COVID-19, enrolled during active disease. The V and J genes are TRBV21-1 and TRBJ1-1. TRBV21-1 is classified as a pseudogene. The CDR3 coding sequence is TGTGCCAGCAGCAAACTAGGACTCTTGAACACTGAAGCTTTCTTT. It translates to CASSKLGLLNTEAFF.